This T cell receptor (beta chain) appears in the sequencing data of a study of blood T cell repertoires in COVID-19. Looked up from germline, CDR1 is SGHTA and CDR2 is FQGNSA. With 5 bases clipped from V and 2 bases from J, the junction kept 9 bases outside the gene matches. CDR3 length: 16 residues. Profiled with immunoSEQ multiplex PCR; TCRdb holds only in-frame clones, not every one. The table lists around 190,000 clones, 70% to 85% of them singletons. Input material: peripheral blood. The chain uses TRBV7-2 and TRBJ1-1; 9 nucleotides agree with TRBD1. The sequence was obtained from a human donor in a cohort sampled during active COVID-19. The CDR3 protein is CASSPQGTGRNTEAFF. CDR3 DNA sequence: TGTGCCAGCAGCCCGCAAGGGACAGGGCGAAACACTGAAGCTTTCTTT.